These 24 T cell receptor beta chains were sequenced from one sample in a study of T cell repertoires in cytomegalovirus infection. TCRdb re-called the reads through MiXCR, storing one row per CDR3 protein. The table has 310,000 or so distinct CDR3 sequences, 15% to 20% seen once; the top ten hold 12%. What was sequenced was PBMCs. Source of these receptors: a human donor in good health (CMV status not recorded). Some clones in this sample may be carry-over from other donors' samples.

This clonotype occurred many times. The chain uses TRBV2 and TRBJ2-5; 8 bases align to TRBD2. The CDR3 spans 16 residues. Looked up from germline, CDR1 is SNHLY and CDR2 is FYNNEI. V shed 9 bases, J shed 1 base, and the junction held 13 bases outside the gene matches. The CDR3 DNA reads TGTGCCAGTGGCGACCGTAAAACTAGCGGCCAAGAGACCCAGTACTTC. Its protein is CASGDRKTSGQETQYF. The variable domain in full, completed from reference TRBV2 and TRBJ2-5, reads EPEVTQTPSHQVTQMGQEVILRCVPISNHLYFYWYRQILGQKVEFLVSFYNNEISEKSEIFDDQFSVERPDGSNFTLKIRSTKLEDSAMYFCASGDRKTSGQETQYFGPGTRLLVL.

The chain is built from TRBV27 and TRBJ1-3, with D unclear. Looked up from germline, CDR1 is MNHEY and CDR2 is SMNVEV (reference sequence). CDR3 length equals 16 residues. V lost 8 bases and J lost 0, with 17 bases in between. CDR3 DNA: TGTGCCAGCGCGCCCCGCGGACTAATCTCTGGAAACACCATATATTTT. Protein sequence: CASAPRGLISGNTIYF.

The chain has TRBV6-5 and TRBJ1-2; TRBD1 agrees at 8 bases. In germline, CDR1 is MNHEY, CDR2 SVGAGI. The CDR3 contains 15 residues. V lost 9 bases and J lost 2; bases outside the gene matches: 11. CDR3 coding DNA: TGTGCCAGTCGCGGACAGGGCGCCCAGAACTATGGCTACACCTTC. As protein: CASRGQGAQNYGYTF.

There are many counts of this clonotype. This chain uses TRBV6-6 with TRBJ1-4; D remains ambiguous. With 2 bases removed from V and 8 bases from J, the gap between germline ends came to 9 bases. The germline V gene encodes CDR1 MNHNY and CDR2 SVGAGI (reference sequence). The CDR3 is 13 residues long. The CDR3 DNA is TGTGCCAGCAGTTACAGATTTGGCGAAAAACTGTTTTTT. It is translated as CASSYRFGEKLFF.

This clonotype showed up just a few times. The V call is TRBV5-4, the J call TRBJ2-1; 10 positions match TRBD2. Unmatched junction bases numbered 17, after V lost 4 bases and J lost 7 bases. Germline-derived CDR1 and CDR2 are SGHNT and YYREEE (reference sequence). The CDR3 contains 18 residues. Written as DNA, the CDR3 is TGTGCCAGCAGCGGGGGGGGTCTACCAGCGGGGGGGCTGAATGAGCAGTTCTTC. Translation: CASSGGGLPAGGLNEQFF.

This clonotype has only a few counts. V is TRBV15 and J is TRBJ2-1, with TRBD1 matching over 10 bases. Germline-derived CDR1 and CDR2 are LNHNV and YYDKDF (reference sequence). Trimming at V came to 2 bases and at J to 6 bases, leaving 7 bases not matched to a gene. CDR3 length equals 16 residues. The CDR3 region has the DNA TGTGCCACCAGCAGAATCCGGGACAGGGGAGGCAATGAGCAGTTCTTC. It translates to CATSRIRDRGGNEQFF.

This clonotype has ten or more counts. CDR3 sequence: CASSRGLGTEAFF. CDR3 DNA: TGTGCCAGCAGCCGTGGACTCGGCACTGAAGCTTTCTTT. The chain uses TRBV7-2 and TRBJ1-1; unclear D gene. The CDR3 is 13 residues long. The V and J ends lost 5 bases and 4 bases respectively, with 11 bases between them. The germline gives CDR1 SGHTA, CDR2 FQGNSA.

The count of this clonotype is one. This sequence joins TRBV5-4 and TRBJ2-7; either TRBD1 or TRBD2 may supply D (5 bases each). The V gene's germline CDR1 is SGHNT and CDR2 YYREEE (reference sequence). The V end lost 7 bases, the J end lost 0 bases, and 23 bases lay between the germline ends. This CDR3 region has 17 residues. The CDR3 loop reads CASREGTGPWDSYEQYF. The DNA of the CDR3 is TGTGCCAGCCGAGAGGGGACGGGGCCGTGGGACTCCTACGAGCAGTACTTC.

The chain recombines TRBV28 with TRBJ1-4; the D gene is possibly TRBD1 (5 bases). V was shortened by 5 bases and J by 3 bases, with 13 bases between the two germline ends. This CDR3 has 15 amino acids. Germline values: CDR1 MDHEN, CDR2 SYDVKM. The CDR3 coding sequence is TGTGCCAGCAGTCCGCCGGTGGGGGCTAATGAAAAACTGTTTTTT. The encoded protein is CASSPPVGANEKLFF.

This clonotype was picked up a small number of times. The CDR3 DNA reads TGTGCCAGCTCACCGCGGGACAGGGGGACGGAGCAGTACTTC. Translated, it gives CASSPRDRGTEQYF. The V and J genes are TRBV18 and TRBJ2-7, with 11 nucleotides matching TRBD1. In germline, CDR1 is KGHSH, CDR2 LQKENI. V lost 3 bases and J lost 7; bases outside the gene matches: 5. The length of the CDR3 is 14 residues.

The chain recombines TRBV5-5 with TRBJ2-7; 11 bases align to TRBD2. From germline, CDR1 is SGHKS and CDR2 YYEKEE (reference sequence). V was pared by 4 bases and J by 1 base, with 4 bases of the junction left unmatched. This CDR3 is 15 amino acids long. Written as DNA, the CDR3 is TGTGCCAGCAGCACACGACTAGCGGGGTCCTACGAGCAGTACTTC. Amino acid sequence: CASSTRLAGSYEQYF. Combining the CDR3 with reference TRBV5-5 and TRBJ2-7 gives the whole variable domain DAGVTQSPTHLIKTRGQQVTLRCSPISGHKSVSWYQQVLGQGPQFIFQYYEKEERGRGNFPDRFSARQFPNYSSELNVNALLLGDSALYLCASSTRLAGSYEQYFGPGTRLTVT.

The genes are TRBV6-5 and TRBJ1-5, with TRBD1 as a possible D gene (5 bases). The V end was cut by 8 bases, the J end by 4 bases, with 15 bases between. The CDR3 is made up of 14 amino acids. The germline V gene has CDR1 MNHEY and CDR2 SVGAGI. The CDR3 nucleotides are TGTGCCAGCCGGGGGGGACCAGGGAATCAGCCCCAGCATTTT. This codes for CASRGGPGNQPQHF.

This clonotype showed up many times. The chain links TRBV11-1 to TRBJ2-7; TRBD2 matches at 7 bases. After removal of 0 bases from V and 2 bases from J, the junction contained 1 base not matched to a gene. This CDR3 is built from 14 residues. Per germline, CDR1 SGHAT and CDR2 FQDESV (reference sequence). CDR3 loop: CASSLAGTTYEQYF. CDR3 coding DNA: TGTGCCAGCAGCTTAGCCGGGACTACCTACGAGCAGTACTTC.

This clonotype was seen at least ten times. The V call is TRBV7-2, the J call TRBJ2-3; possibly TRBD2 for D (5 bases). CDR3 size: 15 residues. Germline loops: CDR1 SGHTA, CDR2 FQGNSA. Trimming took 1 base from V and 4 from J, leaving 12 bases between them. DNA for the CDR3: TGTGCCAGCAGCTTAGGTAGAGGGTTGTCAGATACGCAGTATTTT. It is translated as CASSLGRGLSDTQYF. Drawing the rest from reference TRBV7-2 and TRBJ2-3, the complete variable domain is GAGVSQSPSNKVTEKGKDVELRCDPISGHTALYWYRQSLGQGLEFLIYFQGNSAPDKSGLPSDRFSAERTGGSVSTLTIQRTQQEDSAVYLCASSLGRGLSDTQYFGPGTRLTVL.

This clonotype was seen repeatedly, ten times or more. CDR3 coding DNA: TGTGCCAGCAGTGAACTTGCCCTGATCTACAATGAGCAGTTCTTC. It is translated as CASSELALIYNEQFF. V and J are TRBV6-1 and TRBJ2-1, with unresolved D. CDR1 and CDR2 from the germline V gene are MNHNS and SASEGT. This CDR3 comprises 15 residues. Trimming left V 2 bases short and J 3 bases short, with 11 bases between.

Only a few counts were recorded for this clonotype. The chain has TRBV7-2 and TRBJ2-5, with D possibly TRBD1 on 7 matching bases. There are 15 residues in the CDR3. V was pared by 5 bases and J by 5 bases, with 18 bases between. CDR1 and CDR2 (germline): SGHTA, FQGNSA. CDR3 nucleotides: TGTGCCAGCAGCCAAAATGGAGGGGGCCCTGAGACCCAGTACTTC. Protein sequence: CASSQNGGGPETQYF.

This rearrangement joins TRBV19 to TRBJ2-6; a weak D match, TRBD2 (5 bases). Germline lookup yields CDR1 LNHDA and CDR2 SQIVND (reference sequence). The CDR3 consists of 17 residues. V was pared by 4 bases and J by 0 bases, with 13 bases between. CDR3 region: CASSTEGYTSGANVLTF. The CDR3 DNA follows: TGTGCCAGTAGTACCGAGGGTTATACCTCTGGGGCCAACGTCCTGACTTTC.

CDR3 sequence (DNA): TGCGCCAGCAGCCAAGGGACAGGTCTGAACACTGAAGCTTTCTTT. Translating it yields CASSQGTGLNTEAFF. The chain has TRBV4-3 and TRBJ1-1; 7 positions match TRBD1. From germline, CDR1 is LGHNA and CDR2 YSLEER. V lost 1 base and J lost 0; bases outside the gene matches: 2. CDR3 length: 15 amino acids.

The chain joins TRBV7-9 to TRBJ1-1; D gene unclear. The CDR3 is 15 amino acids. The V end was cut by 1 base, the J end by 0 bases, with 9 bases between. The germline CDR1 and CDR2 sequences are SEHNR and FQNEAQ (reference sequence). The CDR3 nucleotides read TGTGCCAGCAGCTTAGAAGCAGGAATGAACACTGAAGCTTTCTTT. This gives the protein CASSLEAGMNTEAFF.

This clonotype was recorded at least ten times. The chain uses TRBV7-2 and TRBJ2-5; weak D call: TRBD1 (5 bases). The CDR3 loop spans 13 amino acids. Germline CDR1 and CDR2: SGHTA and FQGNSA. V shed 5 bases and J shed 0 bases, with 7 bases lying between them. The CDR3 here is CASSRTNQETQYF. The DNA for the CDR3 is TGTGCCAGCAGCCGGACAAACCAAGAGACCCAGTACTTC.

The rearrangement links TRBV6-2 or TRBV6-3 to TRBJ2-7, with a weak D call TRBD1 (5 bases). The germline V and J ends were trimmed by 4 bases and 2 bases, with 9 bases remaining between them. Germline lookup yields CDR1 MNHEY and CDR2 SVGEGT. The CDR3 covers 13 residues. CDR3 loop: CASSSGSTYEQYF. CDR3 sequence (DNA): TGTGCCAGCAGTTCAGGGTCCACCTACGAGCAGTACTTC.

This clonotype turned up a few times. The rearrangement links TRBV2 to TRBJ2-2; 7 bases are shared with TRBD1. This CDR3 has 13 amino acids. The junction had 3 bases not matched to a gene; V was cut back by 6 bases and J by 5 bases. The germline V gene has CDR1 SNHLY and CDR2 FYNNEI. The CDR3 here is CASRGDRTGELFF. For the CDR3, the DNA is TGTGCCAGCAGAGGGGACAGAACCGGGGAGCTGTTTTTT.

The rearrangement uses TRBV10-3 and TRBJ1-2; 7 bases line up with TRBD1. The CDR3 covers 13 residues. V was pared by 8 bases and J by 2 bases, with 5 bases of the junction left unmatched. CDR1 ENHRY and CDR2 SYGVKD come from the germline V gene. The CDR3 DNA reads TGTGCCATCCGGGACAGTGGAAACTATGGCTACACCTTC. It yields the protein CAIRDSGNYGYTF.

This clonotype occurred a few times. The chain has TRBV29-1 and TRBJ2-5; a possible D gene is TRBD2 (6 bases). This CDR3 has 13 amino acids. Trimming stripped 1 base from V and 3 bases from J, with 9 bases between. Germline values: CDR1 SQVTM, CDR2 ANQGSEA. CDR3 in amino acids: CSVEGGGEETQYF. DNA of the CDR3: TGCAGCGTTGAAGGGGGCGGGGAAGAGACCCAGTACTTC.